This note documents a single TCR beta chain sequence. The antigen remains undetermined. The data belong to a study of a mutant IDH1 vaccine in newly diagnosed glioma. About the study: Vaccination began 4-6 weeks post radiotherapy alone, or with temozolomide cycles. The therapy given earlier, which was standard therapy, consisted of radiotherapy, temozolomide, or both, and most of the patients received both. Sex among treated patients split 62.5% male, about 40% female; mean age was roughly 40 years. The study's findings and limits: Top peripheral T cell clonotype shifts appeared unrelated to pseudoprogression.

Time point here: week 47, end of study. With topical imiquimod, each dose of the vaccine consisted of 300 ug of mutant IDH1 20-mer peptide. This CDR3 contains 14 residues. V gave up 0 bases and J gave up 6 bases, with 12 bases separating them. Germline CDR1 and CDR2: GTSNPN and SVGIG (reference sequence). Sequencing used immunoSEQ multiplex PCR; TCRdb keeps in-frame clones, though not all of them. The sample contains tens of thousands of clones, roughly 82% of which appear only once. The rearrangement links TRBV30 to TRBJ1-5; D is perhaps TRBD1 (6 bases). The clonotype comes from a man aged 40-55 years with glioma. Source: PBMCs, taken from a glioma patient whose treatment included an IDH1 peptide vaccine. This CDR3 reads CAWSVGGRGQPQHF. The CDR3 DNA reads as TGTGCCTGGAGTGTCGGGGGCCGAGGTCAGCCCCAGCATTTT.